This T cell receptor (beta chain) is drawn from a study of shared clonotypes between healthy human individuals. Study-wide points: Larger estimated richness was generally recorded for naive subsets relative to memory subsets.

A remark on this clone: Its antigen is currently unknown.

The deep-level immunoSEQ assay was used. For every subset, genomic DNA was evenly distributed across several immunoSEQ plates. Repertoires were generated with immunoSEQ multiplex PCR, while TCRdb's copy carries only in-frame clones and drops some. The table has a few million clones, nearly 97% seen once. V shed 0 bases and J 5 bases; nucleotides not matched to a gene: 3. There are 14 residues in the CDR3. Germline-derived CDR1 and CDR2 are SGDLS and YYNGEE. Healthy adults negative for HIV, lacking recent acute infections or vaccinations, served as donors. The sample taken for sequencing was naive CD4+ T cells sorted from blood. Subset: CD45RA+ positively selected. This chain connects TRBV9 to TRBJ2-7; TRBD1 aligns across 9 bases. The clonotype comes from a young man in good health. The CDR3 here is CASSVAWDRDEQYF. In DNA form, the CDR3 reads TGTGCCAGCAGCGTAGCTTGGGACAGGGACGAGCAGTACTTC.